Below, 10 T cell receptor beta chains from the same sample are listed, as sequenced in a study of identical twins. TCRdb reanalysed the 5' RACE reads using MiXCR and keeps one entry per CDR3 protein. The sample includes fewer than 900,000 distinct CDR3 sequences, less than 25% of them seen just once. These data are also associated with another study on T cells expressing NK-cell markers.

Sequencing was performed on PBMCs. All receptors derive from a woman in her late teens or twenties in good health.

The rearrangement joins TRBV21-1 to TRBJ2-7; the listed D gene, TRBD1, was not tested against the DNA. TRBV21-1 is assigned pseudogene status. There are 15 residues in the CDR3. The CDR3 is CASSPRIAPTYEQYF. The CDR3 DNA reads TGTGCCAGCAGCCCCCGTATAGCGCCTACCTACGAGCAGTACTTC.

Here the CDR3 DNA reads TGCAGTGCCCTTGAGACAGGTTCGAGGGATACGCAGTATTTT. It encodes CSALETGSRDTQYF. The chain joins TRBV20-1 to TRBJ2-3; perhaps TRBD1 as D (6 bases). The CDR3 has 14 residues. V gave up 6 bases and J gave up 6 bases, with 19 bases separating them. The germline V gene has CDR1 DFQATT and CDR2 SNEGSKA (reference sequence).

The V call is TRBV14, the J call TRBJ2-5; a possible D gene is TRBD1 (6 bases). CDR3 size: 17 residues. Trimming shortened V by 5 bases and J by 0 bases, and 19 bases separated the two germline ends. Germline CDR1 reads SGHDN; CDR2 reads FVKESK. In DNA, the CDR3 is TGTGCCAGCAGCGCCCCGTGGGGGACAAGTGACCAAGAGACCCAGTACTTC. Amino acid sequence: CASSAPWGTSDQETQYF.

This chain connects TRBV18 to TRBJ2-7; TRBD1 might be the D (5 bases). Trimming removed 5 bases at V and 12 bases at J, with 17 bases between. Germline V gene sequence: CDR1 KGHSH, CDR2 LQKENI. This CDR3 has 12 residues. This chain's CDR3 is CASSAQGRLLYF. Written as DNA, the CDR3 is TGTGCCAGCTCAGCCCAGGGAAGACTCTTGTACTTC. The full variable domain, rest sourced from reference TRBV18 and TRBJ2-7, is NAGVMQNPRHLVRRRGQEARLRCSPMKGHSHVYWYRQLPEEGLKFMVYLQKENIIDESGMPKERFSAEFPKEGPSILRIQQVVRGDSAAYFCASSAQGRLLYFGPGTRLTVT.

The V call is TRBV7-2, the J call TRBJ2-7; 9 positions agree with TRBD1. In germline, CDR1 is SGHTA, CDR2 FQGNSA. The CDR3 is made up of 15 amino acids. V dropped 4 bases and J dropped 2; count of bases not matched to a gene: 6. CDR3 region: CASSSGDREAYEQYF. The CDR3 nucleotides read TGTGCCAGCAGCTCGGGGGACAGGGAAGCCTACGAGCAGTACTTC.

The V gene is TRBV12-5, the J gene TRBJ1-2; TRBD1 is a possible D gene (6 bases). There are 17 residues in the CDR3. Trimming shortened V by 5 bases and J by 7 bases, and 26 bases separated the two germline ends. Germline lookup yields CDR1 LGHNT and CDR2 FRNRAP. Written as DNA, the CDR3 is TGTGCTAGTGGTACACCCACGGGCTCAGGGGAGGAAAGTGGCTACACCTTC. Translation gives CASGTPTGSGEESGYTF.

This clonotype came up many times. V usage is TRBV5-1 and J usage is TRBJ2-7, with 7 bases lining up with TRBD2. V lost 1 base to trimming and J lost 2 bases; unmatched junction nucleotides: 9. The length of the CDR3 is 16 residues. Germline V gives CDR1 SGHRS, CDR2 YFSETQ. The CDR3 loop reads CASSLISGLPTYEQYF. The CDR3 DNA follows: TGCGCCAGCAGCTTGATTTCGGGACTACCCACCTACGAGCAGTACTTC.

A few counts support this clonotype. The chain joins TRBV20-1 to TRBJ2-3; D is perhaps TRBD1 (5 bases). V was pared by 3 bases and J by 6 bases, with 13 bases between. CDR1 is DFQATT and CDR2 is SNEGSKA in the germline V gene (reference sequence). The CDR3 contains 13 residues. The CDR3 DNA is TGCAGTGCTAGTGGCAGGGCCGACGATACGCAGTATTTT. Translated, it gives CSASGRADDTQYF.

The V call is TRBV6-2 or TRBV6-3, the J call TRBJ1-1; D may be TRBD1 (5 bases). V gave up 0 bases and J gave up 0 bases, with 11 bases separating them. Germline assignment: CDR1 MNHEY and CDR2 SVGEGT. The CDR3 sequence is 16 residues long. CDR3 sequence: CASSYSNVDMNTEAFF. The DNA of the CDR3 is TGTGCCAGCAGTTACTCGAACGTGGACATGAACACTGAAGCTTTCTTT.

This clonotype was found many times. The rearrangement joins TRBV6-4 to TRBJ1-5, with 7 positions matching TRBD1. The CDR3 sequence is 15 residues long. CDR1 and CDR2 from the germline V gene are MRHNA and SNTAGT. Trimming at V came to 6 bases and at J to 5 bases, leaving 10 bases not matched to a gene. CDR3 bases: TGTGCCAGCAGCGAATTGACAGGGTGGCATCAGCCCCAGCATTTT. It translates to CASSELTGWHQPQHF.